The text below deals with one TCR beta chain. This specimen belongs to a study of shared clonotypes between healthy human individuals. Sequencing used immunoSEQ multiplex PCR; TCRdb keeps in-frame clones, though not all of them. The sample yields fewer than 2.5 million clones, approximately 94% seen once. In germline, CDR1 is SGDLS, CDR2 YYNGEE. The trim removed 0 bases at V and 0 bases at J, leaving 7 bases unmatched. There are 17 residues in the CDR3. The receptor's source is a young man in good health. Some clones in this sample may be carry-over from other donors' samples. The rearrangement uses TRBV9 and TRBJ1-1; the match to TRBD1 covers 8 bases. Sequences were obtained from naive CD4+ T cells from PBMCs. Indicated subset: CD45RA+ positively selected. The CDR3 nucleotides read TGTGCCAGCAGCGTAGGTCAGGGGGCCGGCATGAACACTGAAGCTTTCTTT. Translated, it gives CASSVGQGAGMNTEAFF.